This T cell receptor (beta chain) was obtained from a study of T cells in Graves' hyperthyroidism and ophthalmopathy. On the study more broadly: The authors collected peripheral blood at initial diagnosis, before any treatment. Overall study findings and caveats: Ophthalmopathy was told apart from stable hyperthyroidism by a 13 V-J model. Blood shared most expanded thyroid clonotypes above 0.001.

Ten or more counts support this clonotype. Its antigen is still unknown. Researchers amplified the TCR beta CDR3 regions from RNA transcripts. An initial round of RT-PCR targeting the TCR CDR3 relied on the HTBI primer set. TCRdb ran MiXCR on the multiplex PCR reads and lists one entry per CDR3 protein. The sample has roughly 700,000 distinct CDR3 sequences; 11% to 15% are singletons. PBMCs were derived from roughly 10 ml fresh peripheral blood. The CDR3 spans 15 residues. Between the trimmed V and J ends, which lost 6 bases and 1 base, there was a span of 16 bases. Germline V gene lookup returns CDR1 SEHNR and CDR2 FQNEAQ (reference sequence).

The clonotype was recovered from a woman younger than 30 with Graves' hyperthyroidism. V gene TRBV7-9 combines with J gene TRBJ2-7, with D perhaps given as TRBD1 or TRBD2 (5 bases each). The sequencing sample was made of blood. The CDR3 loop is CASRAGDASSYEQYF. In DNA, the CDR3 is TGTGCCAGCAGGGCCGGGGACGCCAGTTCCTACGAGCAGTACTTC.